The clone carrying this T cell receptor beta chain was counted between two and nine times. Its antigen is not known. Gene names follow the mouse nomenclature. The read comes to an end 4 residues before the CDR3 does, leaving the germline J gene to fill in the end. The data originate from a study of CD8+ T cells in alopecia areata. Extracted RNA was reverse transcribed into cDNA, the sequencing template. The repertoire was sequenced with immunoSEQ multiplex PCR; TCRdb's copy has only in-frame clones and lacks some. The sample yields about 110,000 clones, without any singletons. Regarding the study as a whole: TCR sharing across patients was less clear than in mice, possibly HLA-related.

There are 15 residues in the CDR3. CDR1 NNHDY and CDR2 SYVADS come from the germline V gene. This sequence was found in a C3H/HeJ mouse with alopecia areata. This strain's MHC haplotype is H2-k. Source material: lesional skin. The V call is TRBV13-3, the J call TRBJ2-7; the match to TRBD1 covers 7 bases. The part of the CDR3 DNA that was read is TGTGCCAGCAGTGCCCCGGGACAGAAAACATAT. This sequence encodes CASSAPGQKTY. The whole CDR3 protein is CASSAPGQKTYEQYF.